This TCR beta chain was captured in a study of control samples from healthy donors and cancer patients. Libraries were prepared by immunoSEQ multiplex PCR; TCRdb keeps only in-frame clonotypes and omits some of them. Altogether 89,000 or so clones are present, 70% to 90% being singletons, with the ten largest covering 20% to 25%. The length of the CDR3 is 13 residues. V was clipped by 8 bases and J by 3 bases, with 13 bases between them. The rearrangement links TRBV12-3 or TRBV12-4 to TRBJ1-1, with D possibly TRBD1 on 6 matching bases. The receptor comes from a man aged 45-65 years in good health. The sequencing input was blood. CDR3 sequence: CASEAGGYTEAFF. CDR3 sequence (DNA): TGTGCCAGCGAGGCGGGGGGCTACACTGAAGCTTTCTTT.